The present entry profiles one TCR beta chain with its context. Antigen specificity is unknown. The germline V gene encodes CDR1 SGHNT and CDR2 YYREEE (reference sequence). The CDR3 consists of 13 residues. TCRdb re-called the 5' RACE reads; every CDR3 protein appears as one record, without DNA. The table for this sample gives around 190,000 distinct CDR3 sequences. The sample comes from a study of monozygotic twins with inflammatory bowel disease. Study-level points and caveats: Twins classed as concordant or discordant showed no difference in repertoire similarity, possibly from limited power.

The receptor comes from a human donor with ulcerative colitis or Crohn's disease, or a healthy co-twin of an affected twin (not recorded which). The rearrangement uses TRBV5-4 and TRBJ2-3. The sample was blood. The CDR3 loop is CASSYTATDTQYF.